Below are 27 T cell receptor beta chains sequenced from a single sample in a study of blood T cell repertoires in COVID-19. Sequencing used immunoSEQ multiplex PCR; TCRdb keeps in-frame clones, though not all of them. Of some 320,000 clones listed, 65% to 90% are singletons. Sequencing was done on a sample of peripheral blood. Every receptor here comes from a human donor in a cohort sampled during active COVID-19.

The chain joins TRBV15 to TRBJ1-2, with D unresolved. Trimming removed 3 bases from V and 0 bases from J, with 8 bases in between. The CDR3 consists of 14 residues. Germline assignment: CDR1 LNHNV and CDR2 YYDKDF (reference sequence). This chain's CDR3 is CATSSVGTNYGYTF. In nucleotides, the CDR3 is TGTGCCACCAGCAGTGTCGGGACTAACTATGGCTACACCTTC.

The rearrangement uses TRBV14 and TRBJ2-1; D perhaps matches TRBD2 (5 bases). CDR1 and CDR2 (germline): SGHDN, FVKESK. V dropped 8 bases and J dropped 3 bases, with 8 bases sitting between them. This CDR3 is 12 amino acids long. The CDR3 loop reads CASRGFYNEQFF. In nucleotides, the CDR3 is TGTGCCAGCCGGGGATTCTACAATGAGCAGTTCTTC.

The CDR3 bases are TGTGCCAGTAGGGTCGGGACATCAAGGGAGCAGTACTTC. Translation: CASRVGTSREQYF. This chain links TRBV19 with TRBJ2-7, with D possibly being TRBD1 (6 bases). V shed 6 bases and J shed 7 bases, with 16 bases lying between them. The germline CDR1 and CDR2 sequences are LNHDA and SQIVND (reference sequence). The CDR3 covers 13 residues.

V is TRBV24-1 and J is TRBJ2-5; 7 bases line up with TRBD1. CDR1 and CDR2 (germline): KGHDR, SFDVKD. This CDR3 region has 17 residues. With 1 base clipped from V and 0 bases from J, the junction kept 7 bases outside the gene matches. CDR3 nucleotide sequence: TGTGCCACCAGTGATTTTCGAATACAGGGGAACCAAGAGACCCAGTACTTC. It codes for CATSDFRIQGNQETQYF.

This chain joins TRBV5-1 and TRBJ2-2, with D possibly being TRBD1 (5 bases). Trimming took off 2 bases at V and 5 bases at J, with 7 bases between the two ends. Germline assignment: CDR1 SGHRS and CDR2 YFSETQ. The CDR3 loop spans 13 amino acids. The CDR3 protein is CASSLGDTGELFF. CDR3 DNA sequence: TGCGCCAGCAGCTTAGGGGATACCGGGGAGCTGTTTTTT.

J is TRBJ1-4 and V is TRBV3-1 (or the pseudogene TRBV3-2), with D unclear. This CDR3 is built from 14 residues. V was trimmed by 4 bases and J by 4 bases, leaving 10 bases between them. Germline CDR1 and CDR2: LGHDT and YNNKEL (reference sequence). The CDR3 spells CASSLKTGNEKLFF. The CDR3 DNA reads TGTGCCAGCAGCCTTAAGACGGGTAATGAAAAACTGTTTTTT.

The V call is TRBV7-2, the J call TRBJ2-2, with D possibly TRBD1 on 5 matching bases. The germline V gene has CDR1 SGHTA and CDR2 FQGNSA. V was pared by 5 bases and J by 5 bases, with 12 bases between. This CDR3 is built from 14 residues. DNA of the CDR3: TGTGCCAGCAGCCAACACAGGACGACCGGGGAGCTGTTTTTT. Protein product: CASSQHRTTGELFF.

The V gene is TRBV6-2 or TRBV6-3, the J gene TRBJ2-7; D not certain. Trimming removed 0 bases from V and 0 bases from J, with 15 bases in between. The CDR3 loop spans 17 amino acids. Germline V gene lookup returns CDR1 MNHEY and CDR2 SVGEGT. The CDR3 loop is CASSYSEGFRSSYEQYF. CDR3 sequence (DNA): TGTGCCAGCAGTTACTCGGAAGGATTTAGGAGCTCCTACGAGCAGTACTTC.

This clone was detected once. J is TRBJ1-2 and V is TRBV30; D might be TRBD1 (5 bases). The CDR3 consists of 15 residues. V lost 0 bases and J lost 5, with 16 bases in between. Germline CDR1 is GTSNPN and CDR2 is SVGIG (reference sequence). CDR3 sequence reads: CAWSVDSTIKYGYTF. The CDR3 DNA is TGTGCCTGGAGTGTAGACAGTACGATTAAATATGGCTACACCTTC.

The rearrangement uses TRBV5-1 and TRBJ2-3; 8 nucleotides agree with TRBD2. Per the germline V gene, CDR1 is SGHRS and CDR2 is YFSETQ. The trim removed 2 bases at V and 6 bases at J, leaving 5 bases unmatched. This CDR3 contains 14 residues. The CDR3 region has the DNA TGCGCCAGCAGCTTTGCGGGGGGCCGGGATACGCAGTATTTT. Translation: CASSFAGGRDTQYF.

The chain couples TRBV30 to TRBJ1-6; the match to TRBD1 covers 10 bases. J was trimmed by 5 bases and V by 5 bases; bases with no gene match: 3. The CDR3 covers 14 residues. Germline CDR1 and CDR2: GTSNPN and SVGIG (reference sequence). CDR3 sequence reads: CAWADRGNNSPLHF. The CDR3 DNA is TGTGCCTGGGCGGACAGGGGGAATAATTCACCCCTCCACTTT.

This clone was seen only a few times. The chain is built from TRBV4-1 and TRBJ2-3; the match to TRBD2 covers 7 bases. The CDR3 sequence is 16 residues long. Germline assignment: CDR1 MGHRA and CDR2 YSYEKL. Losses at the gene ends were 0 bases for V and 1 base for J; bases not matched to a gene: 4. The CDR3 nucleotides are TGCGCCAGCAGCCAAGATGAGGCGGGGGGCACAGATACGCAGTATTTT. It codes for CASSQDEAGGTDTQYF.

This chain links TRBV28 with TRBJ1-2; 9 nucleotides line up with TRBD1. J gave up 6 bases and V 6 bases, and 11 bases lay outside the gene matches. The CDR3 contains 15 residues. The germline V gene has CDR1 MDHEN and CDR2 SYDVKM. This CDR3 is CASRSGTGNWNGYTF. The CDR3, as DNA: TGTGCCAGCAGGTCCGGGACAGGGAATTGGAATGGCTACACCTTC.

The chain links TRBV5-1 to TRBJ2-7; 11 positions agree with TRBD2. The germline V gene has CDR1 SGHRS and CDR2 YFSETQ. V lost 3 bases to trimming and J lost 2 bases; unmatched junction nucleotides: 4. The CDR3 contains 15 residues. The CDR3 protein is CASSSASGGPYEQYF. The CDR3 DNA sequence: TGCGCCAGCAGCTCTGCTAGCGGGGGGCCCTACGAGCAGTACTTC.

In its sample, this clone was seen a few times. DNA of the CDR3: TGTGCCAGTAGTGGCGGACAGGCGTACTACGAGCAGTACTTC. It encodes CASSGGQAYYEQYF. The J gene is TRBJ2-7, the V gene TRBV19, with 7 bases identical to TRBD1. This CDR3 region has 14 residues. The ends lost 5 bases at V and 3 bases at J; junction bases unmatched: 7. Per the germline V gene, CDR1 is LNHDA and CDR2 is SQIVND (reference sequence).

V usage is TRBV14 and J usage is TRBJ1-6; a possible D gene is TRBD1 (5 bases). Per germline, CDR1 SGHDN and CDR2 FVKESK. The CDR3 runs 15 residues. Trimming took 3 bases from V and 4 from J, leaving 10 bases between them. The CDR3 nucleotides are TGTGCCAGCAGCCATCTACAGGCTTATAATTCACCCCTCCACTTT. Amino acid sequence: CASSHLQAYNSPLHF.

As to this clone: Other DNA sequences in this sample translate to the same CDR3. The CDR3 here is CASSFGGRTEAFF. The CDR3 DNA sequence: TGTGCCAGCAGTTTCGGGGGGCGCACTGAAGCTTTCTTT. The chain uses TRBV12-3 or TRBV12-4 and TRBJ1-1, with TRBD1 as a possible D gene (6 bases). There are 13 residues in the CDR3. With 3 bases removed from V and 4 bases from J, the gap between germline ends came to 9 bases.

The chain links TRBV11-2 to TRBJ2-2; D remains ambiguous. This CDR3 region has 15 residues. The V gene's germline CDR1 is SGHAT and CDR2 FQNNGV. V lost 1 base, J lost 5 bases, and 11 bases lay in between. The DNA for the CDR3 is TGTGCCAGCAGCTTAGTAGGCAGGATGACCGGGGAGCTGTTTTTT. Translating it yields CASSLVGRMTGELFF.

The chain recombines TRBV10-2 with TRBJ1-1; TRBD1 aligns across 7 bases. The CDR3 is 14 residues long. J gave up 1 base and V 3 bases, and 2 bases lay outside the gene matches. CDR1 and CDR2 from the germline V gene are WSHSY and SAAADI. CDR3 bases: TGCGCCAGCAGTGATAGGGGGCCGAACACTGAAGCTTTCTTT. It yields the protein CASSDRGPNTEAFF.

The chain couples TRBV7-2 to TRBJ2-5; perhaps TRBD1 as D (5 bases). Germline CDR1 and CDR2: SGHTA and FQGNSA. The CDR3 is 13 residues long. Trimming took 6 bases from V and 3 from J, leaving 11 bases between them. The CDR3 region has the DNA TGTGCCAGCAGTCGATTCAGGGAAGAGACCCAGTACTTC. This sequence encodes CASSRFREETQYF. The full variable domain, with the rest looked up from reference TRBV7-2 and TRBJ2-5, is GAGVSQSPSNKVTEKGKDVELRCDPISGHTALYWYRQSLGQGLEFLIYFQGNSAPDKSGLPSDRFSAERTGGSVSTLTIQRTQQEDSAVYLCASSRFREETQYFGPGTRLLVL.

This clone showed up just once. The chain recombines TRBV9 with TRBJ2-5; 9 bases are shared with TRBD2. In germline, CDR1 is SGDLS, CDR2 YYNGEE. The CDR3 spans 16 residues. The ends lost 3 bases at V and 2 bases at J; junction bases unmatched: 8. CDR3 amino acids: CASSGSVAGGQETQYF. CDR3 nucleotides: TGTGCCAGCAGCGGATCCGTGGCGGGGGGGCAAGAGACCCAGTACTTC. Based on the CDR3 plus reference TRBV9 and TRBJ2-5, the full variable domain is DSGVTQTPKHLITATGQRVTLRCSPRSGDLSVYWYQQSLDQGLQFLIQYYNGEERAKGNILERFSAQQFPDLHSELNLSSLELGDSALYFCASSGSVAGGQETQYFGPGTRLLVL.

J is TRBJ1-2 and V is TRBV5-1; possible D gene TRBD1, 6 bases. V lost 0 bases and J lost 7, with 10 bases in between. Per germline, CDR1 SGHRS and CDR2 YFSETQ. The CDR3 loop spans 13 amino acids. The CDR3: CASSLGRGAGYTF. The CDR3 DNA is TGCGCCAGCAGCTTGGGTCGGGGGGCTGGCTACACCTTC.

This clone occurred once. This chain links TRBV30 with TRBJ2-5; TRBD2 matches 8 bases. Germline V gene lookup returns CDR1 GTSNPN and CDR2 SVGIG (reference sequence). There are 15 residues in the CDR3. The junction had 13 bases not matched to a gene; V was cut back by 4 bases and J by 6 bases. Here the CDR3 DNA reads TGTGCCTGGAAGGCGGCGGGGGGTTCGTATAAGACCCAGTACTTC. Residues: CAWKAAGGSYKTQYF.

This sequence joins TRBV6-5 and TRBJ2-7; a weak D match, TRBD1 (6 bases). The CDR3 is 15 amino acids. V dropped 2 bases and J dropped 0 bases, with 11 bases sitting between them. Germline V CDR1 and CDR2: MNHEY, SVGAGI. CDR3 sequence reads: CASSYLAGDSYEQYF. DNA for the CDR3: TGTGCCAGCAGTTACCTGGCAGGGGACTCCTACGAGCAGTACTTC.

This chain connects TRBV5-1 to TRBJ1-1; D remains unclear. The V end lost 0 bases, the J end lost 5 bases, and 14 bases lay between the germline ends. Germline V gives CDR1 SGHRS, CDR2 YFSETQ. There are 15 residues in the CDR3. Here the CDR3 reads CASSLGGPPKTEAFF. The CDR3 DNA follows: TGCGCCAGCAGCTTGGGTGGGCCCCCGAAAACTGAAGCTTTCTTT. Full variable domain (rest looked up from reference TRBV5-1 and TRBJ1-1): KAGVTQTPRYLIKTRGQQVTLSCSPISGHRSVSWYQQTPGQGLQFLFEYFSETQRNKGNFPGRFSGRQFSNSRSEMNVSTLELGDSALYLCASSLGGPPKTEAFFGQGTRLTVV.

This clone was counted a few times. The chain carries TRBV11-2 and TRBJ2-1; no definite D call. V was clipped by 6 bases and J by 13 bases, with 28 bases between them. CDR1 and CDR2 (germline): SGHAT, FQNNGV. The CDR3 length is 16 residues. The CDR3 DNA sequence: TGTGCCAGCAGAGGCCAAGTTTTGTCGGTCGTGCTAGTCCAGTTCTTC. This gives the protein CASRGQVLSVVLVQFF. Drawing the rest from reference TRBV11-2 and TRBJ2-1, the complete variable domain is EAGVAQSPRYKIIEKRQSVAFWCNPISGHATLYWYQQILGQGPKLLIQFQNNGVVDDSQLPKDRFSAERLKGVDSTLKIQPAKLEDSAVYLCASRGQVLSVVLVQFFGPGTRLTVL.

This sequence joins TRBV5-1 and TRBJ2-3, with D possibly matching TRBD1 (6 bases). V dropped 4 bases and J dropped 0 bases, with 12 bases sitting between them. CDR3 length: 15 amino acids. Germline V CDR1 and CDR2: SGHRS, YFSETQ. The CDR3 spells CASSQEDSSTDTQYF. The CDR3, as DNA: TGCGCCAGCAGCCAGGAGGACAGCAGCACAGATACGCAGTATTTT. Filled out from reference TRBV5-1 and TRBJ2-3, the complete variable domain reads KAGVTQTPRYLIKTRGQQVTLSCSPISGHRSVSWYQQTPGQGLQFLFEYFSETQRNKGNFPGRFSGRQFSNSRSEMNVSTLELGDSALYLCASSQEDSSTDTQYFGPGTRLTVL.